The rows below give T cell receptor beta chains drawn from one sample of a study of control samples from healthy donors and cancer patients. TCRdb's table, derived via immunoSEQ multiplex PCR, lists solely in-frame clones and lacks some. This sample has roughly 81,000 clones, with 75% to 85% found just once. Sample: PBMCs. These receptors all stem from a man aged 55 to 70 with head and neck cancer. Both conserved end residues are trimmed from each CDR3.

TRBJ1-6	TRBV5-1	ASSQTADSPLH
TRBJ2-2	TRBV14	ASSRSGSNPGELF
TRBJ1-2	TRBV7-2	ASSLTAYYGYT
TRBJ2-2	TRBV19	ASYVANTGELF
TRBJ2-3	TRBV9	ASSGSTSTDTQY
TRBJ1-5	TRBV19	ASIPRVGGGQPQH
TRBJ2-7	TRBV19	ASSGSNEQY
TRBJ1-2	TRBV11-2	ASSPPSAGDGYT
TRBJ1-6	TRBV29-1	SVRDRRGSPLH
TRBJ2-3	TRBV28	ASGVHPDTQY
TRBJ2-1	TRBV5-5	ASSVLNTNEQF
TRBJ2-7	TRBV5-1	ASSPQVPTYEQY
TRBJ2-3	TRBV30	AWSAKTLAGGGFGSDTQY